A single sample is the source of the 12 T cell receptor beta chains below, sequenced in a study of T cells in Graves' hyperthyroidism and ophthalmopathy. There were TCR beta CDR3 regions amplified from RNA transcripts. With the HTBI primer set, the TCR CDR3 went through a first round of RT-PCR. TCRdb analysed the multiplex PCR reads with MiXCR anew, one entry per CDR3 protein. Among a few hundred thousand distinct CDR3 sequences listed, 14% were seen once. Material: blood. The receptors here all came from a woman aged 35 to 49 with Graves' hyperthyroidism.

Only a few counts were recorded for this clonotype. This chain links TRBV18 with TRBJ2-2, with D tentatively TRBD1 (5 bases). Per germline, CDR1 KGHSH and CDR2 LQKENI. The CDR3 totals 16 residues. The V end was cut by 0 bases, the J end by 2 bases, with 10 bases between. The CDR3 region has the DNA TGTGCCAGCTCACCACCGCAAGGGGTCAACACCGGGGAGCTGTTTTTT. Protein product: CASSPPQGVNTGELFF.

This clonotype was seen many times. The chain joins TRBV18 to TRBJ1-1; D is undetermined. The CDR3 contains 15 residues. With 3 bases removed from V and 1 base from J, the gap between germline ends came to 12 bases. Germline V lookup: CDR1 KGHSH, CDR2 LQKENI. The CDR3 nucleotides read TGTGCCAGCTCACCTTCCCGCGCCACGAACACTGAAGCTTTCTTT. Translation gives CASSPSRATNTEAFF.

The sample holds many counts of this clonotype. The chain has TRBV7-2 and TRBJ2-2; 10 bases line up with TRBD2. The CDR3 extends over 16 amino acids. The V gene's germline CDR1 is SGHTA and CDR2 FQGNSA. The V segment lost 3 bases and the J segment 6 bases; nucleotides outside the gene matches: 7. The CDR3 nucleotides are TGTGCCAGCAGCTTTCTAGCGGGAGTTAGCCCCGGGGAGCTGTTTTTT. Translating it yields CASSFLAGVSPGELFF.

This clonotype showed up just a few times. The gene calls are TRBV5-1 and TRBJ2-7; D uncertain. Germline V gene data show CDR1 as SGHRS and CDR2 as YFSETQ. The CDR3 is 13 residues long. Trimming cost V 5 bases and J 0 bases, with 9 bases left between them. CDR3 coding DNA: TGCGCCAGCAGACACGTGAGCTCCTACGAGCAGTACTTC. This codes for CASRHVSSYEQYF. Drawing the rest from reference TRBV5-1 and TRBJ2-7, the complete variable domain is KAGVTQTPRYLIKTRGQQVTLSCSPISGHRSVSWYQQTPGQGLQFLFEYFSETQRNKGNFPGRFSGRQFSNSRSEMNVSTLELGDSALYLCASRHVSSYEQYFGPGTRLTVT.

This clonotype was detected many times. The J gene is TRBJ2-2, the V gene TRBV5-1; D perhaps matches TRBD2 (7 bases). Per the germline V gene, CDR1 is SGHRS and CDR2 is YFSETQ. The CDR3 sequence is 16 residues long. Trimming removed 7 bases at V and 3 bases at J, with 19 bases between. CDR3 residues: CASLPGGQIDTGELFF. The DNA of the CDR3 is TGCGCCAGCCTTCCCGGGGGGCAGATCGACACCGGGGAGCTGTTTTTT.

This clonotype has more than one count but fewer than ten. The CDR3 DNA sequence: TGTGCCAGCAGTTACTCGTTTGCGGGAGCGGGTTACGAGCAGTACTTC. Translating gives CASSYSFAGAGYEQYF. The rearrangement links TRBV6-5 to TRBJ2-7; 7 bases are a match to TRBD2. The CDR3 is 16 residues long. CDR1 and CDR2 (germline): MNHEY, SVGAGI. V lost 0 bases to trimming and J lost 4 bases; unmatched junction nucleotides: 9.

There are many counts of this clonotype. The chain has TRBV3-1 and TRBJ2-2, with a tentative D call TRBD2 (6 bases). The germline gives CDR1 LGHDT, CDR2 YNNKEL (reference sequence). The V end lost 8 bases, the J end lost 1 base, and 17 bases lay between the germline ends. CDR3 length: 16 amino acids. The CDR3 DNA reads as TGTGCCAGCTCAAAAAATAGGGGAGGGAACACCGGGGAGCTGTTTTTT. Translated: CASSKNRGGNTGELFF.

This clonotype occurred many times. The CDR3 region is CATSDARGASTDTQYF. The CDR3 region has the DNA TGTGCCACCAGTGATGCGAGAGGGGCGAGCACAGATACGCAGTATTTT. The J gene is TRBJ2-3, the V gene TRBV24-1; the D gene could be TRBD1 or TRBD2 (5 bases each). There are 16 residues in the CDR3. The germline CDR1 and CDR2 sequences are KGHDR and SFDVKD. Trimming removed 3 bases at V and 0 bases at J, with 12 bases between.

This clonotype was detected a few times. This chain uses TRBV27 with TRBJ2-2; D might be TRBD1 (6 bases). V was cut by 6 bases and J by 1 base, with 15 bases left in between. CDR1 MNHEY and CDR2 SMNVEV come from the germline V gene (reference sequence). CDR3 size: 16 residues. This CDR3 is CASRELPTGNTGELFF. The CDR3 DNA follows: TGTGCCAGCAGGGAACTACCGACAGGGAACACCGGGGAGCTGTTTTTT.

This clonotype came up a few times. DNA of the CDR3: TGTGCCTGGAGAAGAGGGCAGGCTAACACAGATACGCAGTATTTT. The encoded protein is CAWRRGQANTDTQYF. The chain recombines TRBV30 with TRBJ2-3; tentative D call: TRBD2 (5 bases). The V gene's germline CDR1 is GTSNPN and CDR2 SVGIG (reference sequence). V was shortened by 3 bases and J by 2 bases, with 15 bases between the two germline ends. This CDR3 is 15 amino acids long.

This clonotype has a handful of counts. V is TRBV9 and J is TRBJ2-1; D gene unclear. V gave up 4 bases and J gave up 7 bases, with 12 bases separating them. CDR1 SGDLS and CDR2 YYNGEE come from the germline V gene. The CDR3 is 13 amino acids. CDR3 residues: CASSTRPMNEQFF. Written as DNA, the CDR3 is TGTGCCAGCAGCACACGACCCATGAATGAGCAGTTCTTC.

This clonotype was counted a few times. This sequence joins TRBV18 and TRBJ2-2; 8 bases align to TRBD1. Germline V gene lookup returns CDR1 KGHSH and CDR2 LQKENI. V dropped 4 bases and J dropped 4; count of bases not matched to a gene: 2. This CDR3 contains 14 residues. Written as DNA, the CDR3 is TGTGCCAGCTCACACGACAGGGGCACCGGGGAGCTGTTTTTT. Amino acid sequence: CASSHDRGTGELFF.